This entry concerns a single TCR beta chain. The antigen remains undetermined. With V trimmed by 4 bases and J by 10 bases, 14 bases remained unmatched. Germline V gene data show CDR1 as MNHEY and CDR2 as SVGAGI. This CDR3 is built from 15 residues. Only in-frame clones appear in the TCRdb table, and some are missing; sequencing was by immunoSEQ multiplex PCR. The sample holds tens of thousands of clones, about 94% seen once. The data originate from a study of T cell therapy after organ transplantation. Study conclusions and caveats: Nonresponder repertoires showed strong pretherapy expansions, barely changing post-therapy. Effects of concurrent antirejection and antiviral medications were not evaluable. Low CD8+ T cell yield possibly reduced coverage, hiding nonresponder expansions. Reconstitution after therapy seemingly combined transferred and product-undetected endogenous clonotypes.

The starting material was CD8+ T cells from blood, obtained before autologous CMV-specific T cell therapy. The chain couples TRBV6-5 to TRBJ1-1; 8 positions match TRBD1. The TCR originated in a human patient who had received a solid organ transplant and had CMV disease. The CDR3 region has the DNA TGTGCCAGCAGTTCCAGGACAGGGTCCTCCGAGGTAGCTTTCTTT. Protein: CASSSRTGSSEVAFF.